The 17 T cell receptor beta chains reported below all come from one sample, sequenced in a study of T cells in Graves' hyperthyroidism and ophthalmopathy. Using RNA transcripts as the source, TCR beta CDR3 regions were amplified. HTBI primers were employed in a first-round RT-PCR of the TCR CDR3. TCRdb itself ran the multiplex PCR reads through MiXCR, one entry per CDR3 protein. The sample records approximately 590,000 distinct CDR3 sequences, about a sixth being singletons. Material for sequencing was blood. All receptors come from a woman aged 30 to 39 with Graves' hyperthyroidism.

This clonotype was detected only a few times. The CDR3 spells CAWSVGIGNQPQHF. The CDR3 nucleotides are TGTGCCTGGAGCGTAGGCATAGGCAATCAGCCCCAGCATTTT. The rearrangement uses TRBV30 and TRBJ1-5, with unresolved D. CDR3 length equals 14 residues. The V end lost 3 bases, the J end lost 2 bases, and 11 bases lay between the germline ends. Germline values: CDR1 GTSNPN, CDR2 SVGIG (reference sequence).

The chain is built from TRBV6-1 and TRBJ2-2; tentatively, D is TRBD1 (6 bases). Germline V gene lookup returns CDR1 MNHNS and CDR2 SASEGT. V lost 6 bases and J 1 base, leaving 12 bases between the germline ends. The CDR3 runs 15 residues. The CDR3 coding sequence is TGTGCCAGCAGCGACGAGACAGGGAACACCGGGGAGCTGTTTTTT. Translated: CASSDETGNTGELFF.

This chain links TRBV7-9 with TRBJ1-3; 8 positions match TRBD1. Trimming took 7 bases from V and 7 from J; bases not matched to a gene: 12. CDR3 length: 15 amino acids. Germline V gene sequence: CDR1 SEHNR, CDR2 FQNEAQ (reference sequence). CDR3 loop: CASNLLTGADNTIYF. CDR3 bases: TGTGCCAGCAACCTGCTGACAGGGGCAGACAACACCATATATTTT.

Turning to this clonotype: This CDR3 is missing its conserved last phenylalanine or tryptophan, likely due to a read error. J is TRBJ1-3 and V is TRBV29-1; possible D gene TRBD1, 5 bases. The CDR3 sequence is 13 residues long. Germline V lookup: CDR1 SQVTM, CDR2 ANQGSEA. Deletions cut 3 bases from V and 3 bases from J, with 9 bases between. The CDR3 DNA reads as TGCAGCGTTGACGGGCAGGGTGGAAACACCATATATCTT. Its protein product is CSVDGQGGNTIYL.

The V call is TRBV14, the J call TRBJ2-2, with D unclear. Germline V gives CDR1 SGHDN, CDR2 FVKESK. The CDR3 extends over 13 amino acids. The V gene lost 1 base and the J gene lost 7 bases, with 7 bases spanning the gap. In nucleotides, the CDR3 is TGTGCCAGCAGCCAAGTTTTCGGCGGGGAGCTGTTTTTT. Amino acid sequence: CASSQVFGGELFF.

This clonotype was seen at least ten times. V usage is TRBV29-1 and J usage is TRBJ2-7; TRBD2 is a possible D gene (7 bases). V lost 5 bases, J lost 3 bases, and 17 bases lay in between. The CDR3 is made up of 14 amino acids. Germline V gene lookup returns CDR1 SQVTM and CDR2 ANQGSEA. CDR3 amino acids: CSVIRGGGYYEQYF. DNA of the CDR3: TGCAGCGTTATCAGGGGCGGGGGCTACTACGAGCAGTACTTC.

This clonotype occurred a few times. The V and J genes are TRBV10-3 and TRBJ2-5, with 7 bases aligning to TRBD1. Trimming took 6 bases from V and 2 from J; bases not matched to a gene: 6. CDR3 length equals 14 residues. Germline V gives CDR1 ENHRY, CDR2 SYGVKD. The CDR3 is CAISSGQIQETQYF. For the CDR3, the DNA is TGTGCCATCAGCTCGGGACAGATACAAGAGACCCAGTACTTC.

Many counts were recorded for this clonotype. V and J are TRBV27 and TRBJ2-7, with TRBD2 matching over 7 bases. Unmatched junction bases numbered 13, after V lost 5 bases and J lost 6 bases. The V gene's germline CDR1 is MNHEY and CDR2 SMNVEV (reference sequence). CDR3 size: 15 residues. CDR3 sequence reads: CASSTERGVHIEQYF. DNA of the CDR3: TGTGCCAGCAGTACGGAGCGGGGTGTTCATATCGAGCAGTACTTC.

This sequence joins TRBV20-1 and TRBJ2-1; 10 nucleotides match TRBD1. Germline trimming cut 4 bases from V and 4 bases from J; bases unmatched to any gene: 13. The germline CDR1 and CDR2 sequences are DFQATT and SNEGSKA (reference sequence). The CDR3 contains 17 residues. The CDR3 region is CSANRQGATRLYNEQFF. CDR3 coding DNA: TGCAGTGCTAACAGACAGGGGGCAACAAGATTATACAATGAGCAGTTCTTC.

This clonotype was seen only a few times. The CDR3 protein is CAWTGAAGGNSPLHF. In DNA form, the CDR3 reads TGTGCCTGGACAGGGGCGGCAGGGGGGAATTCACCCCTCCACTTT. The chain combines TRBV30 with TRBJ1-6, with 7 bases identical to TRBD1. Trimming took 4 bases from V and 7 from J; bases not matched to a gene: 10. CDR1 and CDR2 from the germline V gene are GTSNPN and SVGIG (reference sequence). The CDR3 sequence is 15 residues long.

There are many counts of this clonotype. The chain uses TRBV11-1 and TRBJ2-1; TRBD2 matches at 14 bases. The CDR3 covers 18 residues. J was trimmed by 0 bases and V by 4 bases; bases with no gene match: 5. CDR1 is SGHAT, CDR2 FQDESV, per germline (reference sequence). DNA for the CDR3: TGTGCCAGCAGCTCAGGGACTAGCGGGAGTTTCTCCTACAATGAGCAGTTCTTC. This codes for CASSSGTSGSFSYNEQFF.

The chain carries TRBV7-3 and TRBJ2-7; 8 positions agree with TRBD2. In germline, CDR1 is SGHTA, CDR2 FQGTGA. This CDR3 comprises 14 residues. V shed 1 base and J 6 bases; nucleotides not matched to a gene: 5. CDR3: CASSLNPGGGEQYF. The CDR3 region has the DNA TGTGCCAGCAGCTTAAATCCGGGGGGGGGCGAGCAGTACTTC.

This clonotype turned up a few times. The chain recombines TRBV6-1 with TRBJ2-1; weak D call: TRBD1 (5 bases). The germline gives CDR1 MNHNS, CDR2 SASEGT. The CDR3 has 12 residues. The V end was cut by 5 bases, the J end by 10 bases, with 12 bases between. CDR3 amino acids: CASSQGKGEQFF. The CDR3 bases are TGTGCCAGCAGTCAGGGTAAAGGGGAGCAGTTCTTC.

This clonotype was seen at least ten times. The V call is TRBV28, the J call TRBJ2-7; 7 nucleotides line up with TRBD2. Germline V gene data show CDR1 as MDHEN and CDR2 as SYDVKM. The CDR3 sequence is 14 residues long. V dropped 4 bases and J dropped 3; count of bases not matched to a gene: 6. CDR3 residues: CASSSTSRFYEQYF. CDR3 nucleotide sequence: TGTGCCAGCAGTTCGACTAGCAGGTTCTACGAGCAGTACTTC.

This clonotype was detected only a few times. This chain connects TRBV4-2 to TRBJ2-7; 12 bases line up with TRBD2. The CDR3 spans 16 residues. V lost 1 base, J lost 4 bases, and 5 bases stayed unmatched. The germline V gene has CDR1 LGHNA and CDR2 YNFKEQ. The CDR3 loop is CASSQGQLAGGYEQYF. CDR3 DNA: TGTGCCAGCAGCCAAGGCCAGCTAGCGGGAGGGTACGAGCAGTACTTC.

This clonotype was recorded at least ten times. J is TRBJ2-3 and V is TRBV11-2, with D unclear. The CDR3 has 14 residues. CDR1 is SGHAT and CDR2 is FQNNGV in the germline V gene. V lost 1 base and J lost 4, with 9 bases in between. CDR3: CASSLGDTSDTQYF. The CDR3 DNA follows: TGTGCCAGCAGCTTAGGCGATACGTCAGATACGCAGTATTTT.

There are many counts of this clonotype. The chain recombines TRBV28 with TRBJ2-1; possibly TRBD2 for D (5 bases). V was pared by 7 bases and J by 3 bases, with 13 bases between. The CDR3 spans 14 residues. Germline values: CDR1 MDHEN, CDR2 SYDVKM. The CDR3 DNA reads as TGTGCCAGCACCAAAGCGGCAAGCTACAATGAGCAGTTCTTC. Translation gives CASTKAASYNEQFF.